A single sample is the source of the 14 T cell receptor beta chains below, sequenced in a study of regulatory T cells in long-lasting Graves disease. The TCR beta library used iRepertoire HTBI primers with Arm-PCR amplification of CDR3. Each CDR3 protein gets one entry after TCRdb re-called the multiplex PCR reads with MiXCR. The profile shows about 450,000 distinct CDR3 sequences, 14% of them singletons. The time point is: newly diagnosed GD, antithyroid drugs for less than 3 months. Preparation of the TCR library used RNA extracted from PBMCs. These same data were also listed under a study on T cells in Graves' hyperthyroidism and ophthalmopathy.

The specimen was peripheral blood mononuclear cells (PBMCs), collected at new diagnosis, from a patient treated with antithyroid drugs. These receptors all come from a woman aged 45-65 years with Graves disease.

In its sample, this clonotype was seen many times. V and J are TRBV7-3 and TRBJ2-1; the D is unclear. The V end lost 2 bases, the J end lost 5 bases, and 13 bases lay between the germline ends. Germline assignment: CDR1 SGHTA and CDR2 FQGTGA. The CDR3 runs 15 residues. CDR3 residues: CASSLSPTPNNEQFF. The CDR3 nucleotides read TGTGCCAGCAGCTTATCACCAACCCCTAACAATGAGCAGTTCTTC.

This clonotype came up many times. The rearrangement links TRBV18 to TRBJ2-7, with 7 nucleotides matching TRBD1. The CDR3 contains 14 residues. CDR1 is KGHSH and CDR2 is LQKENI in the germline V gene. The V gene end was trimmed by 5 bases and the J gene end by 2 bases; junction bases not matched to a gene: 6. In nucleotides, the CDR3 is TGTGCCAGCTCAGCGATGACAGGGACCTACGAGCAGTACTTC. It encodes CASSAMTGTYEQYF.

This clonotype has a handful of counts. V usage is TRBV28 and J usage is TRBJ1-6; 10 bases match TRBD1. Per germline, CDR1 MDHEN and CDR2 SYDVKM. This CDR3 region has 17 residues. V was clipped by 4 bases and J by 7 bases; unmatched bases: 10. The CDR3 nucleotides read TGTGCCAGCAGTTACTTCGGGGACAGGGGAGGCAATTCACCCCTCCACTTT. Its translation is CASSYFGDRGGNSPLHF.

In its sample, this clonotype was seen many times. The CDR3 DNA reads as TGTGCCAGCAGTACAGGGGGCGCTAACTATGGCTACACCTTC. It specifies CASSTGGANYGYTF. J is TRBJ1-2 and V is TRBV28, with 9 bases matching TRBD1. V trimming: 5 bases; J trimming: 0 bases; junction bases outside the gene matches: 1. The CDR3 runs 14 residues. Germline loops: CDR1 MDHEN, CDR2 SYDVKM.

At least ten counts were recorded for this clonotype. The chain uses TRBV28 and TRBJ2-2; weak D call: TRBD1 (6 bases). The CDR3 runs to 15 residues. Trimming pared 6 bases from V and 5 bases from J, leaving 16 bases between. Germline lookup yields CDR1 MDHEN and CDR2 SYDVKM. CDR3 protein: CASSATGSITGELFF. The CDR3 bases are TGTGCCAGCAGCGCTACAGGGAGTATAACCGGGGAGCTGTTTTTT.

This clonotype was picked up a small number of times. The chain joins TRBV18 to TRBJ2-4, with D unclear. Germline-derived CDR1 and CDR2 are KGHSH and LQKENI. Trimming removed 2 bases from V and 7 bases from J, with 12 bases in between. The CDR3 length is 14 residues. The CDR3 DNA follows: TGTGCCAGCTCACCAGGTTCGGACGGGAACATTCAGTACTTC. This gives the protein CASSPGSDGNIQYF.

The chain carries TRBV3-1 and TRBJ1-4; no clear D gene. CDR1 and CDR2 (germline): LGHDT, YNNKEL (reference sequence). This CDR3 is built from 13 residues. V was clipped by 4 bases and J by 5 bases, with 8 bases between them. CDR3 nucleotides: TGTGCCAGCAGCCCGGCCGAGAATGAAAAACTGTTTTTT. As protein: CASSPAENEKLFF.

This clonotype appeared a few times. The chain couples TRBV20-1 to TRBJ2-1, with 7 bases identical to TRBD2. CDR3 length: 13 residues. V dropped 6 bases and J dropped 6; count of bases not matched to a gene: 8. Germline V gene sequence: CDR1 DFQATT, CDR2 SNEGSKA (reference sequence). CDR3 loop: CSALSSGFNEQFF. The DNA for the CDR3 is TGCAGTGCACTCTCTAGCGGATTCAATGAGCAGTTCTTC.

This clonotype was found a few times. V and J are TRBV18 and TRBJ2-1, with TRBD2 matching over 9 bases. This CDR3 region has 18 residues. Germline CDR1 is KGHSH and CDR2 is LQKENI. Trimming at V came to 1 base and at J to 7 bases, leaving 14 bases not matched to a gene. The CDR3: CASSPHEGLASQGNEQFF. The CDR3 coding sequence is TGTGCCAGCTCACCACATGAGGGACTAGCCTCCCAGGGGAATGAGCAGTTCTTC.

The chain recombines TRBV5-6 with TRBJ2-7; 8 nucleotides agree with TRBD2. This CDR3 contains 15 residues. In germline, CDR1 is SGHDT, CDR2 YYEEEE. Unmatched junction bases numbered 7, after V lost 2 bases and J lost 3 bases. The CDR3 is CASSFGAGAGYEQYF. CDR3 sequence (DNA): TGTGCCAGCAGCTTCGGAGCGGGAGCCGGCTACGAGCAGTACTTC.

V gene TRBV29-1 combines with J gene TRBJ2-3; 8 bases are shared with TRBD2. Germline assignment: CDR1 SQVTM and CDR2 ANQGSEA. The CDR3 runs to 12 residues. V lost 7 bases, J lost 6 bases, and 6 bases stayed unmatched. CDR3 coding DNA: TGCAGCGCGGGACTAGAAAGGGATACGCAGTATTTT. It codes for CSAGLERDTQYF.

This clonotype has at least ten counts. This chain joins TRBV2 and TRBJ2-2; 13 nucleotides align to TRBD2. Germline V gene lookup returns CDR1 SNHLY and CDR2 FYNNEI. V lost 1 base, J lost 4 bases, and 3 bases stayed unmatched. This CDR3 comprises 17 residues. CDR3 bases: TGTGCCAGCAGTGAAGGGACTAGCGGGAGAGGCACCGGGGAGCTGTTTTTT. Its translation: CASSEGTSGRGTGELFF.

This sequence joins TRBV24-1 and TRBJ2-1, with 10 bases that match TRBD2. After removal of 4 bases from V and 8 bases from J, the junction contained 10 bases not matched to a gene. The germline CDR1 and CDR2 sequences are KGHDR and SFDVKD. The CDR3 consists of 16 residues. The CDR3 spells CATSDPGLAGAYEQFF. The CDR3 DNA is TGTGCCACCAGTGACCCCGGCCTAGCGGGAGCATATGAGCAGTTCTTC.

The genes are TRBV7-3 and TRBJ2-5; the match to TRBD1 covers 12 bases. CDR1 SGHTA and CDR2 FQGTGA come from the germline V gene. With V trimmed by 1 base and J by 4 bases, 4 bases remained unmatched. The CDR3 extends over 16 amino acids. CDR3: CASSLMGTGGRETQYF. CDR3 sequence (DNA): TGTGCCAGCAGCTTAATGGGGACAGGGGGCCGAGAGACCCAGTACTTC.